Shown below are 14 T cell receptor beta chains from a single sample sequenced in a study of T-cell reconstitution after alpha-beta-depleted transplantation in children. During its preparation, the TCRbeta library received unique molecular identifiers. TCRdb passed the PCR reads through MiXCR, listing each CDR3 protein once. The sample has a few hundred thousand distinct CDR3 sequences; around 9.9% are singletons. The material was PBMCs from the stem cell graft donor, obtained from the stem cell graft. Source of these receptors: a human donor who donated a stem cell graft to a child with acute myeloid leukemia.

This clonotype was observed many times. The chain joins TRBV3-1 to TRBJ2-3; 7 bases agree with TRBD2. Germline CDR1 LGHDT, CDR2 YNNKEL (reference sequence). CDR3 length: 14 residues. V lost 5 bases to trimming and J lost 6 bases; unmatched junction nucleotides: 8. The CDR3 nucleotides read TGTGCCAGCAGCGAGACTAGCTGGGAGGATACGCAGTATTTT. It encodes CASSETSWEDTQYF.

V gene TRBV5-1 combines with J gene TRBJ1-1; D unclear. The CDR3 sequence is 14 residues long. The V gene's germline CDR1 is SGHRS and CDR2 YFSETQ. V was shortened by 4 bases and J by 3 bases, with 13 bases between the two germline ends. The CDR3 loop reads CASSANGRDTEAFF. CDR3 bases: TGCGCCAGCAGCGCAAACGGACGAGACACTGAAGCTTTCTTT.

The chain employs TRBV7-9 and TRBJ1-5; 8 bases agree with TRBD1. This CDR3 has 14 residues. In germline, CDR1 is SEHNR, CDR2 FQNEAQ (reference sequence). J was trimmed by 4 bases and V by 5 bases; bases with no gene match: 4. The CDR3 is CASSETGVNQPQHF. The CDR3 DNA is TGTGCCAGCAGCGAGACAGGGGTAAATCAGCCCCAGCATTTT.

This clonotype was detected many times. The V call is TRBV12-3 or TRBV12-4, the J call TRBJ2-1; no clear D gene. Trimming cost V 1 base and J 5 bases, with 9 bases left between them. The CDR3 sequence is 14 residues long. CDR3 region: CASSLGLMDNEQFF. Written as DNA, the CDR3 is TGTGCCAGCAGTTTAGGGCTAATGGACAATGAGCAGTTCTTC.

This clonotype turned up a few times. V is TRBV7-3 and J is TRBJ1-1; TRBD1 agrees at 8 bases. The CDR3 totals 13 residues. CDR1 and CDR2 from the germline V gene are SGHTA and FQGTGA. V gave up 5 bases and J gave up 10 bases; unmatched junction bases: 9. In DNA, the CDR3 is TGTGCCAGCAGCCCCGGAGGGGACAGGCCAGCTTTCTTT. Amino acid sequence: CASSPGGDRPAFF.

In its sample, this clonotype was seen a few times. The chain combines TRBV19 with TRBJ1-1; TRBD1 matches 8 bases. The germline gives CDR1 LNHDA, CDR2 SQIVND (reference sequence). J gave up 1 base and V 7 bases, and 5 bases lay outside the gene matches. This CDR3 has 14 amino acids. The CDR3 loop is CASKQDRGNTEAFF. CDR3 nucleotides: TGTGCCAGTAAGCAAGACAGGGGGAACACTGAAGCTTTCTTT.

In its sample, this clonotype was seen a few times. V gene TRBV12-3 or TRBV12-4 combines with J gene TRBJ2-5, with TRBD2 identical over 8 bases. The CDR3 runs 15 residues. V was pared by 6 bases and J by 4 bases, with 10 bases of the junction left unmatched. This CDR3 is CASRPRGGVLETQYF. Here the CDR3 DNA reads TGTGCCAGCAGACCCCGGGGGGGAGTCTTAGAGACCCAGTACTTC.

This clonotype came up many times. This rearrangement joins TRBV15 to TRBJ2-1; TRBD2 might be the D (6 bases). V was trimmed by 5 bases and J by 3 bases, leaving 20 bases between them. Germline CDR1 reads LNHNV; CDR2 reads YYDKDF (reference sequence). This CDR3 has 17 residues. The CDR3 DNA follows: TGTGCCACCAGCGGCCCTAGGTTAGCGGAGAGCTACAATGAGCAGTTCTTC. Residues: CATSGPRLAESYNEQFF. Together with reference TRBV15 and TRBJ2-1, the CDR3 gives the full variable domain: DAMVIQNPRYQVTQFGKPVTLSCSQTLNHNVMYWYQQKSSQAPKLLFHYYDKDFNNEADTPDNFQSRRPNTSFCFLDIRSPGLGDTAMYLCATSGPRLAESYNEQFFGPGTRLTVL.

This clonotype was counted between two and nine times. V and J are TRBV5-1 and TRBJ2-1; D might be TRBD1 (5 bases). Germline CDR1 SGHRS, CDR2 YFSETQ. The V and J ends lost 4 bases and 3 bases respectively, with 14 bases between them. This CDR3 is built from 15 residues. CDR3: CASSPVSGYYNEQFF. CDR3 in DNA: TGCGCCAGCAGCCCTGTATCAGGGTACTACAATGAGCAGTTCTTC.

This clonotype was counted only a few times. V gene TRBV6-2 or TRBV6-3 combines with J gene TRBJ2-1; 9 bases align to TRBD2. Germline-derived CDR1 and CDR2 are MNHEY and SVGEGT. The V segment lost 0 bases and the J segment 6 bases; nucleotides outside the gene matches: 3. This CDR3 has 15 residues. In DNA, the CDR3 is TGTGCCAGCAGTTACTCCGGACTAGCGCTCAATGAGCAGTTCTTC. The encoded protein is CASSYSGLALNEQFF.

This clonotype has a handful of counts. The V and J genes are TRBV29-1 and TRBJ1-5; D ambiguous. Germline lookup yields CDR1 SQVTM and CDR2 ANQGSEA. V was shortened by 7 bases and J by 4 bases, with 11 bases between the two germline ends. The CDR3 contains 12 residues. The CDR3 bases are TGCAGCGCAGCTGACCCTAATCAGCCCCAGCATTTT. Amino acids: CSAADPNQPQHF. The full variable domain, rest sourced from reference TRBV29-1 and TRBJ1-5, is SAVISQKPSRDICQRGTSLTIQCQVDSQVTMMFWYRQQPGQSLTLIATANQGSEATYESGFVIDKFPISRPNLTFSTLTVSNMSPEDSSIYLCSAADPNQPQHFGDGTRLSIL.

This clonotype was observed a handful of times. The rearrangement joins TRBV4-1 to TRBJ2-3, with 8 bases that match TRBD2. The CDR3 sequence is 16 residues long. CDR1 MGHRA and CDR2 YSYEKL come from the germline V gene. Trimming at V came to 4 bases and at J to 0 bases, leaving 6 bases not matched to a gene. CDR3 region: CASSRQRGTSTDTQYF. DNA of the CDR3: TGCGCCAGCAGCCGTCAGCGGGGGACTAGCACAGATACGCAGTATTTT.

This clonotype was seen at least ten times. This chain uses TRBV5-1 with TRBJ2-6; D uncertain. Germline CDR1 SGHRS, CDR2 YFSETQ. V lost 1 base and J lost 0, with 5 bases in between. The CDR3 loop spans 15 amino acids. CDR3 sequence (DNA): TGCGCCAGCAGCTTGCGGGTCTCTGGGGCCAACGTCCTGACTTTC. Translated, it gives CASSLRVSGANVLTF. The entire variable domain, with the rest obtained from reference TRBV5-1 and TRBJ2-6, is as follows: KAGVTQTPRYLIKTRGQQVTLSCSPISGHRSVSWYQQTPGQGLQFLFEYFSETQRNKGNFPGRFSGRQFSNSRSEMNVSTLELGDSALYLCASSLRVSGANVLTFGAGSRLTVL.

CDR3 in DNA: TGTGCCAGCAGCCCAGGGACAGGGATGAACACTGAAGCTTTCTTT. Protein product: CASSPGTGMNTEAFF. The chain uses TRBV9 and TRBJ1-1; 9 nucleotides align to TRBD1. The V segment lost 4 bases and the J segment 0 bases; nucleotides outside the gene matches: 4. The CDR3 is 15 amino acids. Germline V lookup: CDR1 SGDLS, CDR2 YYNGEE.